What follows are 29 T cell receptor beta chains derived from one specimen sequenced in a study of cytotoxic CD8 clonotypes in ibrutinib-treated CLL. TCRdb keeps only in-frame clones here, not all; method: immunoSEQ multiplex PCR. This sample carries fewer than 10,000 clones, more than 70% of them seen once, and the ten largest clones take around 36%. The source material was PBMCs, sampled before ibrutinib treatment. These receptors all come from a human donor with chronic lymphocytic leukemia.

In this sample, this clone turned up a few times. CDR3 sequence reads: CAWNLGWGYTF. The CDR3 region has the DNA TGTGCCTGGAACCTTGGCTGGGGCTACACCTTC. The rearrangement joins TRBV30 to TRBJ1-2; D is unresolved. Germline V gene lookup returns CDR1 GTSNPN and CDR2 SVGIG (reference sequence). This CDR3 has 11 amino acids. Deletions cut 4 bases from V and 8 bases from J, with 11 bases between.

The chain couples TRBV5-1 to TRBJ1-2; D remains unclear. V was clipped by 0 bases and J by 0 bases, with 9 bases between them. The CDR3 runs to 15 residues. Germline values: CDR1 SGHRS, CDR2 YFSETQ. CDR3 protein: CASSLGGLANYGYTF. The CDR3 DNA is TGCGCCAGCAGCTTGGGGGGTTTAGCTAACTATGGCTACACCTTC.

The J gene is TRBJ2-7, the V gene TRBV27; the D gene is possibly TRBD2 (6 bases). The CDR3 loop spans 14 amino acids. Per germline, CDR1 MNHEY and CDR2 SMNVEV (reference sequence). V was trimmed by 3 bases and J by 5 bases, leaving 14 bases between them. DNA of the CDR3: TGTGCCAGCAGTTTGGAGGGTGTTGTCGACGAGCAGTACTTC. Its translation is CASSLEGVVDEQYF.

The V call is TRBV27, the J call TRBJ2-7; perhaps TRBD2 as D (7 bases). The CDR3 is made up of 15 amino acids. The germline V gene encodes CDR1 MNHEY and CDR2 SMNVEV (reference sequence). V shed 5 bases and J shed 5 bases, with 19 bases lying between them. As DNA, the CDR3 is TGTGCCAGCAGTAGGGGGGGGGAAGTGTCCAACGAGCAGTACTTC. As protein: CASSRGGEVSNEQYF.

V usage is TRBV5-1 and J usage is TRBJ1-2; a weak D match, TRBD1 (6 bases). V shed 4 bases and J shed 6 bases, with 22 bases lying between them. Germline V gives CDR1 SGHRS, CDR2 YFSETQ. The CDR3 is 16 amino acids. The DNA of the CDR3 is TGCGCCAGCAGCCCAACAGGGTGGGGGACTTTCGATGGCTACACCTTC. Its protein product is CASSPTGWGTFDGYTF.

This chain uses TRBV15 with TRBJ2-7, with D perhaps matching TRBD2 (5 bases). Germline V lookup: CDR1 LNHNV, CDR2 YYDKDF (reference sequence). V was shortened by 2 bases and J by 1 base, with 9 bases between the two germline ends. The CDR3 covers 14 residues. The CDR3 coding sequence is TGTGCCACCAGCAGATTCGGGGAATCCTACGAGCAGTACTTC. Its protein product is CATSRFGESYEQYF.

This chain joins TRBV30 and TRBJ1-5; D is unclear. CDR1 GTSNPN and CDR2 SVGIG come from the germline V gene (reference sequence). Trimming stripped 0 bases from V and 6 bases from J, with 6 bases between. The CDR3 is 12 amino acids. CDR3 coding DNA: TGTGCCTGGAGTGTATCGGGTCAGCCCCAGCATTTT. Its protein is CAWSVSGQPQHF.

This clone was seen more than once but under ten times. This chain joins TRBV18 and TRBJ2-7; D unclear. The CDR3 spans 12 residues. Germline-derived CDR1 and CDR2 are KGHSH and LQKENI. V lost 2 bases and J lost 2, with 4 bases in between. The CDR3 DNA reads as TGTGCCAGCTCACCAGCGGCCTACGAGCAGTACTTC. Amino acids: CASSPAAYEQYF.

This chain joins TRBV6-6 and TRBJ2-1, with D maybe TRBD1 (5 bases). The germline V gene has CDR1 MNHNY and CDR2 SVGAGI (reference sequence). This CDR3 has 12 amino acids. The germline V and J ends were trimmed by 4 bases and 12 bases, with 13 bases remaining between them. Here the CDR3 reads CASSSQVNGQFF. CDR3 bases: TGTGCCAGCAGTTCACAGGTGAACGGGCAGTTCTTC.

The CDR3 protein is CASRKYGSGTSNEKLFF. CDR3 coding DNA: TGTGCCAGCAGGAAATATGGGTCCGGGACATCTAATGAAAAACTGTTTTTT. V is TRBV5-6 and J is TRBJ1-4; possible D gene TRBD1, 6 bases. This CDR3 spans 17 amino acids. CDR1 and CDR2 (germline): SGHDT, YYEEEE. Trimming removed 5 bases from V and 3 bases from J, with 20 bases in between. Drawing the rest from reference TRBV5-6 and TRBJ1-4, the complete variable domain is DAGVTQSPTHLIKTRGQQVTLRCSPKSGHDTVSWYQQALGQGPQFIFQYYEEEERQRGNFPDRFSGHQFPNYSSELNVNALLLGDSALYLCASRKYGSGTSNEKLFFGSGTQLSVL.

The chain joins TRBV2 to TRBJ2-7; the D gene is possibly TRBD1 (5 bases). Trimming shortened V by 0 bases and J by 3 bases, and 9 bases separated the two germline ends. The CDR3 spans 14 residues. Germline V gene sequence: CDR1 SNHLY, CDR2 FYNNEI. The CDR3 is CASSEARVGYEQYF. The DNA for the CDR3 is TGTGCCAGCAGTGAAGCCAGGGTAGGCTACGAGCAGTACTTC.

V and J are TRBV6-1 and TRBJ1-3; TRBD1 matches at 7 bases. V trimming: 4 bases; J trimming: 2 bases; junction bases outside the gene matches: 5. The CDR3 totals 15 residues. CDR1 and CDR2 from the germline V gene are MNHNS and SASEGT. Written as DNA, the CDR3 is TGTGCCAGCAGTGGAACAGGGGAAGCTGGAAACACCATATATTTT. Its translation: CASSGTGEAGNTIYF.

The V and J genes are TRBV5-5 and TRBJ2-2; maybe TRBD1 (6 bases). This CDR3 spans 15 amino acids. From germline, CDR1 is SGHKS and CDR2 YYEKEE (reference sequence). Trimming pared 4 bases from V and 0 bases from J, leaving 10 bases between. The CDR3 DNA reads as TGTGCCAGCAGCCCCCGGGACACGAACACCGGGGAGCTGTTTTTT. This gives the protein CASSPRDTNTGELFF.

The chain is built from TRBV21-1 and TRBJ2-3; the table calls TRBD2, which could not be checked here. TRBV21-1 is a documented pseudogene. This CDR3 is 15 amino acids long. CDR3 DNA sequence: TGTGCCAGCAGCAAAGGACTAGGTTCCCCAGATACGCAGTATTTT. Its protein product is CASSKGLGSPDTQYF.

The rearrangement uses TRBV2 and TRBJ2-3, with 7 nucleotides matching TRBD1. After removal of 6 bases from V and 5 bases from J, the junction contained 5 bases not matched to a gene. Germline lookup yields CDR1 SNHLY and CDR2 FYNNEI. This CDR3 spans 13 amino acids. The CDR3 here is CASRGQVKDTQYF. CDR3 DNA: TGTGCCAGCAGAGGACAGGTGAAAGATACGCAGTATTTT.

The V call is TRBV10-3, the J call TRBJ2-1; 7 bases fit TRBD1. CDR3 size: 14 residues. With 8 bases clipped from V and 4 bases from J, the junction kept 8 bases outside the gene matches. Germline CDR1 ENHRY, CDR2 SYGVKD. The CDR3 sequence: CAIAQGSGYNEQFF. The CDR3 nucleotides are TGTGCCATCGCACAGGGGTCTGGGTACAATGAGCAGTTCTTC.

This clone was observed a single time. The rearrangement links TRBV9 to TRBJ2-1, with 9 bases lining up with TRBD2. The CDR3 spans 16 residues. The V gene end was trimmed by 4 bases and the J gene end by 1 base; junction bases not matched to a gene: 6. The germline V gene encodes CDR1 SGDLS and CDR2 YYNGEE. The CDR3 loop reads CASSPRSGSSYNEQFF. The CDR3 DNA is TGTGCCAGCAGCCCCCGTAGCGGGAGTTCCTACAATGAGCAGTTCTTC.

The chain combines TRBV29-1 with TRBJ1-2, with TRBD1 matching 7 bases. The germline V gene has CDR1 SQVTM and CDR2 ANQGSEA. V lost 8 bases to trimming and J lost 2 bases; unmatched junction nucleotides: 8. The CDR3 covers 13 residues. The chain's CDR3 is CSTREGANYGYTF. The DNA of the CDR3 is TGCAGCACCCGCGAGGGGGCCAACTATGGCTACACCTTC.

The V gene is TRBV28, the J gene TRBJ2-1; 9 nucleotides align to TRBD2. The junction had 16 bases not matched to a gene; V was cut back by 5 bases and J by 5 bases. This CDR3 has 18 amino acids. The V gene's germline CDR1 is MDHEN and CDR2 SYDVKM. CDR3: CASSIIAGEEALDNEQFF. CDR3 DNA sequence: TGTGCCAGCAGTATCATAGCGGGAGAGGAGGCTTTAGACAATGAGCAGTTCTTC.

This clone appeared a few times. The chain combines TRBV5-4 with TRBJ2-2; 14 bases align to TRBD2. Looked up from germline, CDR1 is SGHNT and CDR2 is YYREEE (reference sequence). V lost 5 bases, J lost 1 base, and 4 bases stayed unmatched. CDR3 length equals 17 residues. CDR3 loop: CASRAGLAGGNTGELFF. CDR3 coding DNA: TGTGCCAGCAGAGCCGGACTAGCGGGAGGGAACACCGGGGAGCTGTTTTTT.

This clone was counted only a few times. The chain recombines TRBV18 with TRBJ1-5; D is uncertain. V was cut by 2 bases and J by 0 bases, with 5 bases left in between. The CDR3 has 14 residues. The germline V gene has CDR1 KGHSH and CDR2 LQKENI. The CDR3 loop reads CASSPWGSNQPQHF. The CDR3 DNA reads TGTGCCAGCTCACCATGGGGTAGCAATCAGCCCCAGCATTTT.

The sample holds a few counts of this clone. The chain recombines TRBV9 with TRBJ2-1; TRBD1 or TRBD2 may be the D gene (5 bases each). V lost 0 bases and J 0 bases, leaving 10 bases between the germline ends. Germline V gene data show CDR1 as SGDLS and CDR2 as YYNGEE. The CDR3 contains 16 residues. The CDR3 loop is CASSVVLGPSYNEQFF. In DNA, the CDR3 is TGTGCCAGCAGCGTAGTGTTGGGACCCTCCTACAATGAGCAGTTCTTC.

Here the CDR3 reads CASSLVDAGANVLTF. As DNA, the CDR3 is TGTGCCAGCAGCCTAGTGGACGCTGGGGCCAACGTCCTGACTTTC. The chain has TRBV28 and TRBJ2-6, with D uncertain. In germline, CDR1 is MDHEN, CDR2 SYDVKM. The CDR3 spans 15 residues. V lost 6 bases to trimming and J lost 2 bases, with 11 bases between them.

The chain is built from TRBV5-6 and TRBJ1-6; maybe TRBD1 (6 bases). Trimming took 1 base from V and 7 from J, leaving 12 bases between them. Germline CDR1 is SGHDT and CDR2 is YYEEEE. This CDR3 is built from 15 residues. CDR3 amino acids: CASSLTTGMNSPLHF. The CDR3 DNA reads TGTGCCAGCAGCTTGACTACAGGGATGAATTCACCCCTCCACTTT.

This clone was seen only a few times. The chain's CDR3 is CASMPGETYNEQFF. The CDR3, as DNA: TGTGCCAGCATGCCAGGGGAAACCTACAATGAGCAGTTCTTC. The gene calls are TRBV6-1 and TRBJ2-1, with a possible D match to TRBD1 (6 bases). Germline CDR1 reads MNHNS; CDR2 reads SASEGT. Trimming stripped 7 bases from V and 2 bases from J, with 12 bases between. The CDR3 is made up of 14 amino acids.

The V gene is TRBV4-1, the J gene TRBJ2-3; a weak D match, TRBD2 (6 bases). The CDR3 totals 16 residues. Trimming cost V 0 bases and J 0 bases, with 10 bases left between them. Germline V gives CDR1 MGHRA, CDR2 YSYEKL. CDR3 sequence: CASSQDRGRSTDTQYF. CDR3 nucleotide sequence: TGCGCCAGCAGCCAAGATCGAGGGAGGAGCACAGATACGCAGTATTTT.

The chain combines TRBV27 with TRBJ1-5; D is perhaps TRBD1 (6 bases). The CDR3 is made up of 17 amino acids. Germline V gene lookup returns CDR1 MNHEY and CDR2 SMNVEV (reference sequence). The V end was cut by 3 bases, the J end by 4 bases, with 19 bases between. This CDR3 reads CASSFRWGQYRNQPQHF. CDR3 DNA sequence: TGTGCCAGCAGTTTCCGATGGGGGCAATATAGGAATCAGCCCCAGCATTTT.

This clone appeared a single time. This chain links TRBV5-5 with TRBJ1-3; 9 bases agree with TRBD1. CDR1 SGHKS and CDR2 YYEKEE come from the germline V gene (reference sequence). V gave up 4 bases and J gave up 0 bases; unmatched junction bases: 8. The CDR3 contains 17 residues. The CDR3 spells CASSGLGQGTSGNTIYF. CDR3 nucleotide sequence: TGTGCCAGCAGCGGCCTAGGACAGGGGACCTCTGGAAACACCATATATTTT.

This clone occurred a few times. This chain uses TRBV5-4 with TRBJ2-7, with TRBD2 matching 11 bases. The CDR3 runs 15 residues. Germline trimming cut 1 base from V and 3 bases from J; bases unmatched to any gene: 3. CDR1 SGHNT and CDR2 YYREEE come from the germline V gene (reference sequence). The CDR3 coding sequence is TGTGCCAGCAGCTTGATCGGGACTAGCGGCTACGAGCAGTACTTC. This sequence encodes CASSLIGTSGYEQYF.